A single TCR beta chain is shown here with its context. The data belong to a study of cytomegalovirus exposure and HLA in healthy donors. The PCR contained 60 Vbeta and 13 Jbeta primers. Libraries were prepared by immunoSEQ multiplex PCR; TCRdb keeps only in-frame clonotypes and omits some of them. The table lists about 160,000 clones, 80% to 90% of them singletons. The sample taken for sequencing was PBMCs. The origin of this receptor is a woman aged 18-30 years in good health and CMV-seronegative.

The chain's CDR3 is CASSYTQGNRNTIYF. Written as DNA, the CDR3 is TGTGCCAGCAGCTACACACAGGGGAATCGAAACACCATATATTTT. The V gene is TRBV6-5, the J gene TRBJ1-3, with TRBD1 identical over 7 bases. The junction had 10 bases not matched to a gene; V was cut back by 6 bases and J by 5 bases. The CDR3 consists of 15 residues. Germline CDR1 reads MNHEY; CDR2 reads SVGAGI.